These 24 T cell receptor beta chains share one sample of origin, sequenced in a study of response to subunit inactivated influenza vaccine. A single record per CDR3 protein comes from TCRdb applying MiXCR to the RT-PCR reads. The profile shows 500,000 to 750,000 distinct CDR3 sequences, 11% to 15% of them singletons. Here the sequenced sample was PBMCs from blood, taken about 11 days after vaccination. These receptors were taken from a man aged 50 to 59 who received an inactivated influenza vaccine.

This clonotype was seen a few times. The V call is TRBV29-1, the J call TRBJ1-2, with no clear D. The V end was cut by 7 bases, the J end by 3 bases, with 15 bases between. The germline V gene has CDR1 SQVTM and CDR2 ANQGSEA. The CDR3 extends over 13 amino acids. CDR3 DNA sequence: TGCAGCGCCTTGACTCCTCCGTACTATGGCTACACCTTC. Amino acid sequence: CSALTPPYYGYTF.

The gene calls are TRBV15 and TRBJ1-4; 7 bases align to TRBD1. Germline-derived CDR1 and CDR2 are LNHNV and YYDKDF (reference sequence). This CDR3 region has 15 residues. After removal of 0 bases from V and 8 bases from J, the junction contained 6 bases not matched to a gene. The CDR3 DNA reads as TGTGCCACCAGCAGAGATGCAGGGGGACGAGAAAAACTGTTTTTT. Its translation: CATSRDAGGREKLFF.

The rearrangement links TRBV2 to TRBJ2-7; 8 nucleotides align to TRBD1. The CDR3 spans 14 residues. The J segment lost 3 bases and the V segment lost 7 bases, leaving 8 bases of the junction unmatched. The germline gives CDR1 SNHLY, CDR2 FYNNEI. DNA for the CDR3: TGTGCCAGCAATGCCGGGACAGGCCTCTACGAGCAGTACTTC. It yields the protein CASNAGTGLYEQYF.

In this sample, this clonotype turned up a few times. The chain employs TRBV7-8 and TRBJ2-1, with 11 bases identical to TRBD1. Germline V gives CDR1 SGHVS, CDR2 FQNEAQ. This CDR3 region has 16 residues. The V segment lost 5 bases and the J segment 5 bases; nucleotides outside the gene matches: 8. Written as DNA, the CDR3 is TGTGCCAGCAGCAGACGAGGACAGGGGGCAGACAATGAGCAGTTCTTC. Encoded protein: CASSRRGQGADNEQFF.

V usage is TRBV24-1 and J usage is TRBJ2-5; 8 nucleotides line up with TRBD1. Germline V gives CDR1 KGHDR, CDR2 SFDVKD. Unmatched junction bases numbered 9, after V lost 5 bases and J lost 2 bases. The CDR3 has 16 amino acids. Written as DNA, the CDR3 is TGTGCCACCAGTGCCGTCGACAGGGGCTATCAAGAGACCCAGTACTTC. It codes for CATSAVDRGYQETQYF.

The chain couples TRBV5-1 to TRBJ1-4, with 8 bases matching TRBD1. The junction had 14 bases not matched to a gene; V was cut back by 6 bases and J by 7 bases. This CDR3 contains 16 residues. The germline gives CDR1 SGHRS, CDR2 YFSETQ. The CDR3 is CASTVGGRGRPEKLFF. As DNA, the CDR3 is TGCGCCAGCACCGTTGGGGGCAGGGGGCGCCCTGAAAAACTGTTTTTT. Full variable domain (missing parts from reference TRBV5-1 and TRBJ1-4): KAGVTQTPRYLIKTRGQQVTLSCSPISGHRSVSWYQQTPGQGLQFLFEYFSETQRNKGNFPGRFSGRQFSNSRSEMNVSTLELGDSALYLCASTVGGRGRPEKLFFGSGTQLSVL.

At least ten counts were recorded for this clonotype. V gene TRBV7-2 combines with J gene TRBJ2-5; the D gene is possibly TRBD2 (6 bases). Trimming removed 0 bases from V and 4 bases from J, with 12 bases in between. Germline loops: CDR1 SGHTA, CDR2 FQGNSA. The CDR3 spans 15 residues. The CDR3 DNA sequence: TGTGCCAGCAGCTTAGCAAGACTAGAAGGAGAGACCCAGTACTTC. Protein: CASSLARLEGETQYF.

This clonotype has only a few counts. V is TRBV14 and J is TRBJ1-1; D is perhaps TRBD1 (5 bases). Germline V CDR1 and CDR2: SGHDN, FVKESK. V was pared by 4 bases and J by 1 base, with 13 bases between. The CDR3 consists of 15 residues. The CDR3 region has the DNA TGTGCCAGCAGCCGTATGAGGGGAAGGAACACTGAAGCTTTCTTT. This gives the protein CASSRMRGRNTEAFF.

The sample holds many counts of this clonotype. The V call is TRBV20-1, the J call TRBJ2-3, with 10 nucleotides matching TRBD2. Germline V gene data show CDR1 as DFQATT and CDR2 as SNEGSKA (reference sequence). The ends lost 4 bases at V and 0 bases at J; junction bases unmatched: 4. This CDR3 is 15 amino acids long. In DNA form, the CDR3 reads TGCAGTGCTACAAAGCGGGAGGGGAGCACAGATACGCAGTATTTT. Residues: CSATKREGSTDTQYF.

A few counts support this clonotype. CDR3 protein: CASSQGAGGGHEQYF. The DNA for the CDR3 is TGTGCCAGCAGCCAAGGGGCTGGGGGGGGTCACGAGCAGTACTTC. V and J are TRBV3-1 and TRBJ2-7; 7 nucleotides line up with TRBD2. Trimming removed 1 base from V and 5 bases from J; junction bases left unmatched: 8. This CDR3 region has 15 residues. CDR1 is LGHDT and CDR2 is YNNKEL in the germline V gene (reference sequence).

In this sample, this clonotype turned up a few times. The chain uses TRBV20-1 and TRBJ1-3; the D gene is possibly TRBD1 (6 bases). Germline-derived CDR1 and CDR2 are DFQATT and SNEGSKA (reference sequence). V lost 3 bases, J lost 2 bases, and 11 bases lay in between. The CDR3 spans 14 residues. CDR3 protein: CSARRGAPGNTIYF. CDR3 coding DNA: TGCAGTGCTAGGCGGGGGGCACCTGGAAACACCATATATTTT.

The V call is TRBV20-1, the J call TRBJ2-7, with 11 nucleotides matching TRBD2. CDR3 size: 16 residues. V lost 0 bases, J lost 1 base, and 5 bases stayed unmatched. Germline assignment: CDR1 DFQATT and CDR2 SNEGSKA (reference sequence). Here the CDR3 reads CSARDVTSGSSYEQYF. The CDR3 bases are TGCAGTGCTAGAGATGTTACTAGCGGGAGTTCCTACGAGCAGTACTTC.

This sequence joins TRBV6-1 and TRBJ2-5; 8 bases agree with TRBD1. Germline CDR1 MNHNS, CDR2 SASEGT. V shed 3 bases, J shed 6 bases, and the junction held 6 bases outside the gene matches. The CDR3 has 14 residues. For the CDR3, the DNA is TGTGCCAGCAGTGAGGGTACAGGGGGACAGACCCAGTACTTC. Its protein product is CASSEGTGGQTQYF.

This clonotype was detected many times. The V gene is TRBV10-2, the J gene TRBJ2-7; 8 bases are a match to TRBD2. The ends lost 5 bases at V and 0 bases at J; junction bases unmatched: 6. CDR3 length equals 15 residues. Germline-derived CDR1 and CDR2 are WSHSY and SAAADI. CDR3 protein: CASSTTTSDSYEQYF. CDR3 DNA sequence: TGCGCCAGCAGTACCACGACTAGCGACTCCTACGAGCAGTACTTC.

V usage is TRBV14 and J usage is TRBJ2-2; 7 bases are a match to TRBD1. CDR3 length: 17 residues. The V gene end was trimmed by 2 bases and the J gene end by 3 bases; junction bases not matched to a gene: 9. Germline lookup yields CDR1 SGHDN and CDR2 FVKESK. The CDR3, as DNA: TGTGCCAGCAGCCAACACACCGGGACAGTCTACACCGGGGAGCTGTTTTTT. Protein: CASSQHTGTVYTGELFF.

This clonotype has a count of ten or more. J is TRBJ2-3 and V is TRBV25-1, with 10 bases matching TRBD2. Unmatched junction bases numbered 9, after V lost 1 base and J lost 5 bases. Germline assignment: CDR1 MGHDK and CDR2 SYGVNS. The CDR3 has 17 amino acids. CDR3 nucleotide sequence: TGTGCCAGCAGTGAATTTCCCGCTAGCGGGGGAAGAGATACGCAGTATTTT. Residues: CASSEFPASGGRDTQYF.

This clonotype was seen only a few times. The chain has TRBV27 and TRBJ2-7; D may be TRBD2 (6 bases). Between the trimmed V and J ends, which lost 5 bases and 2 bases, there was a span of 16 bases. CDR1 and CDR2 (germline): MNHEY, SMNVEV (reference sequence). This CDR3 contains 15 residues. The CDR3 DNA sequence: TGTGCCAGCAGTCCCTACCCCGGCGGGGCCTACGAGCAGTACTTC. It encodes CASSPYPGGAYEQYF.

V and J are TRBV5-1 and TRBJ2-1; no clear D. The CDR3 sequence is 14 residues long. Trimming shortened V by 0 bases and J by 6 bases, and 10 bases separated the two germline ends. Germline CDR1 is SGHRS and CDR2 is YFSETQ. The CDR3 here is CASSLDLQVNEQFF. The CDR3 region has the DNA TGCGCCAGCAGCTTGGACCTCCAGGTCAATGAGCAGTTCTTC.

The chain carries TRBV6-5 and TRBJ1-4; weak D call: TRBD1 (6 bases). CDR3 length: 18 residues. V lost 0 bases and J 5 bases, leaving 19 bases between the germline ends. CDR1 is MNHEY, CDR2 SVGAGI, per germline. The CDR3 coding sequence is TGTGCCAGCAGTTACTCGGCCAGGGGAAGCGCTTCAAATGAAAAACTGTTTTTT. Protein sequence: CASSYSARGSASNEKLFF.

The V call is TRBV4-2, the J call TRBJ1-1; D is undetermined. V was trimmed by 1 base and J by 4 bases, leaving 10 bases between them. Germline-derived CDR1 and CDR2 are LGHNA and YNFKEQ. The CDR3 is 14 amino acids. The CDR3 here is CASSQGSTATEAFF. The CDR3 DNA sequence: TGTGCCAGCAGCCAAGGGTCTACGGCCACTGAAGCTTTCTTT.

This clonotype was picked up a small number of times. The V gene is TRBV24-1, the J gene TRBJ2-7; D ambiguous. The CDR3 is made up of 13 amino acids. Germline V lookup: CDR1 KGHDR, CDR2 SFDVKD. V gave up 4 bases and J gave up 6 bases, with 12 bases separating them. CDR3 coding DNA: TGTGCCACCAGTGACCGGGCGAGTCGCGAGCAGTACTTC. It encodes CATSDRASREQYF.

This clonotype was detected a few times. The chain combines TRBV20-1 with TRBJ2-7; D possibly corresponds to TRBD1 (6 bases). This CDR3 is 14 amino acids long. The V gene lost 1 base and the J gene lost 4 bases, with 14 bases spanning the gap. CDR1 DFQATT and CDR2 SNEGSKA come from the germline V gene (reference sequence). For the CDR3, the DNA is TGCAGTGCTAGAGTTGAGGGGACACTTTACGAGCAGTACTTC. Translated, it gives CSARVEGTLYEQYF.

Note on this clonotype: This may be a read error, as it is one base from a much larger clone. The CDR3 bases are TGTGCCAGCAGCGTCGGGGAAACCTACGAGCAGTACTTC. Residues: CASSVGETYEQYF. This chain connects TRBV7-8 to TRBJ2-7; weak D call: TRBD2 (5 bases). Trimming shortened V by 5 bases and J by 2 bases, and 10 bases separated the two germline ends. Germline CDR1 is SGHVS and CDR2 is FQNEAQ. This CDR3 comprises 13 residues.

This clonotype was picked up a small number of times. This chain joins TRBV19 and TRBJ2-7; no reliable D call. Germline loops: CDR1 LNHDA, CDR2 SQIVND (reference sequence). The V and J ends lost 2 bases and 0 bases respectively, with 5 bases between them. The CDR3 length is 13 residues. The CDR3 DNA follows: TGTGCCAGTAGTATATCACTCTCCTACGAGCAGTACTTC. Its protein product is CASSISLSYEQYF.